These T cell receptor beta chains were read from a single sample in a study of T cells in Graves' hyperthyroidism and ophthalmopathy. Each CDR3 protein gets one entry after TCRdb re-called the multiplex PCR reads with MiXCR. The table includes hundreds of thousands of distinct CDR3 sequences, 35% to 40% detected once. Input material: blood. The receptors shown here come from a man between 18 and 29 years old with Graves' hyperthyroidism. Each CDR3 is given with its conserved first and last residue. D genes are given only for firm matches. Size tells how often a clone was seen (once, few, many) or the class of an expanded clone, and some rows leave it out.

abundance: many; d_gene: .; v_gene: TRBV12-3/TRBV12-4; j_gene: TRBJ2-6; CDR3aa: CASSRKDSGANVLTF; CDR3nt: TGTGCCAGCAGCCGGAAGGACTCTGGGGCCAACGTCCTGACTTTC
abundance: many; d_gene: .; v_gene: TRBV15; j_gene: TRBJ1-5; CDR3aa: CATSSDRGSNQPQHF; CDR3nt: TGTGCCACCAGCAGTGATAGGGGGAGCAATCAGCCCCAGCATTTT
abundance: .; d_gene: .; v_gene: TRBV15; j_gene: TRBJ1-3; CDR3aa: CATSRARAERNTIYF; CDR3nt: TGTGCCACCAGCAGAGCACGGGCAGAACGAAACACCATATATTTT
abundance: many; d_gene: TRBD1; v_gene: TRBV7-6; j_gene: TRBJ1-1; CDR3aa: CASSLGGGGAEAFF; CDR3nt: TGTGCCAGCAGCTTAGGAGGGGGCGGAGCTGAAGCTTTCTTT
abundance: many; d_gene: .; v_gene: TRBV29-1; j_gene: TRBJ1-1; CDR3aa: CSVERRLMNTEAFF; CDR3nt: TGCAGCGTTGAACGGCGGCTCATGAACACTGAAGCTTTCTTT
abundance: .; d_gene: .; v_gene: TRBV7-8; j_gene: TRBJ2-5; CDR3aa: CASSLQGTLGWTQYF; CDR3nt: TGTGCCAGCAGCTTACAAGGGACCTTGGGGTGGACCCAGTACTTC
abundance: .; d_gene: TRBD2; v_gene: TRBV2; j_gene: TRBJ2-2; CDR3aa: CASGGLAGSNTGELFF; CDR3nt: TGTGCCAGCGGGGGACTAGCGGGGTCGAACACCGGGGAGCTGTTTTTT
abundance: .; d_gene: .; v_gene: TRBV4-1; j_gene: TRBJ1-2; CDR3aa: CASSQDLTPYGYTF; CDR3nt: TGCGCCAGCAGCCAAGATCTGACGCCCTATGGCTACACCTTC
abundance: .; d_gene: TRBD1; v_gene: TRBV5-1; j_gene: TRBJ1-1; CDR3aa: CASSLGSGQGNTEAFF; CDR3nt: TGCGCCAGCAGCTTGGGGTCGGGACAGGGGAACACTGAAGCTTTCTTT
abundance: .; d_gene: .; v_gene: TRBV7-9; j_gene: TRBJ1-1; CDR3aa: CASSFGRNNPFEAFF; CDR3nt: TGTGCCAGCAGCTTCGGTAGAAATAACCCCTTTGAAGCTTTCTTT
abundance: .; d_gene: TRBD1; v_gene: TRBV19; j_gene: TRBJ1-1; CDR3aa: CASSIPGTANEAFF; CDR3nt: TGTGCCAGTAGTATCCCCGGGACAGCTAATGAAGCTTTCTTT
abundance: .; d_gene: .; v_gene: TRBV13; j_gene: TRBJ1-2; CDR3aa: CASTDSSGSYIYYGHTF; CDR3nt: TGTGCCAGCACCGACAGCAGCGGCTCGTATATTTACTATGGCCACACCTTC
abundance: few; d_gene: TRBD1; v_gene: TRBV7-3; j_gene: TRBJ2-6; CDR3aa: CASSRGQLHSGANVLTF; CDR3nt: TGTGCCAGCAGCCGGGGACAGCTCCACTCTGGGGCCAACGTCCTGACTTTC
abundance: many; d_gene: .; v_gene: TRBV10-3; j_gene: TRBJ2-5; CDR3aa: CAISESWGGDTKTQYF; CDR3nt: TGTGCCATCAGTGAGTCGTGGGGAGGGGACACGAAGACCCAGTACTTC
abundance: many; d_gene: TRBD1; v_gene: TRBV7-9; j_gene: TRBJ1-2; CDR3aa: CASSQGGDGYTF; CDR3nt: TGTGCCAGCAGCCAGGGGGGGGATGGCTACACCTTC
abundance: .; d_gene: .; v_gene: TRBV28; j_gene: TRBJ2-7; CDR3aa: CASSLLGSAYEQYF; CDR3nt: TGTGCCAGCAGTTTATTGGGCAGCGCCTACGAGCAGTACTTC
abundance: few; d_gene: .; v_gene: TRBV12-3/TRBV12-4; j_gene: TRBJ2-7; CDR3aa: CASSPARGSHEQYF; CDR3nt: TGTGCCAGCAGTCCTGCCCGGGGCAGTCACGAGCAGTACTTC
abundance: .; d_gene: .; v_gene: TRBV25-1; j_gene: TRBJ1-1; CDR3aa: CASSAEEGGTEAFF; CDR3nt: TGTGCCAGCAGCGCGGAAGAGGGTGGCACTGAAGCTTTCTTT
abundance: .; d_gene: .; v_gene: TRBV5-5; j_gene: TRBJ1-1; CDR3aa: CASSLEPGTEAFF; CDR3nt: TGTGCCAGCAGCCTGGAACCCGGGACTGAAGCTTTCTTT
abundance: few; d_gene: TRBD1; v_gene: TRBV7-3; j_gene: TRBJ2-5; CDR3aa: CASSHNRDSQETQYF; CDR3nt: TGTGCCAGCAGCCATAACCGGGACAGTCAAGAGACCCAGTACTTC
abundance: once; d_gene: .; v_gene: TRBV20-1; j_gene: TRBJ2-3; CDR3aa: CSARTTFTDTQYF; CDR3nt: TGCAGTGCTAGAACGACTTTCACAGATACGCAGTACTTT
abundance: few; d_gene: .; v_gene: TRBV5-1; j_gene: TRBJ1-5; CDR3aa: CASSLGGSNSNQPQHF; CDR3nt: TGCGCCAGCAGCTTAGGAGGGAGTAATAGCAATCAGCCCCAGCATTTT
abundance: few; d_gene: TRBD2; v_gene: TRBV18; j_gene: TRBJ2-5; CDR3aa: CASSPVAGGRETQYF; CDR3nt: TGTGCCAGCTCACCAGTAGCGGGAGGGAGAGAGACCCAGTACTTC
abundance: .; d_gene: .; v_gene: TRBV5-5; j_gene: TRBJ2-2; CDR3aa: CASSLFQGAGTGELFF; CDR3nt: TGTGCCAGCAGCTTGTTCCAGGGCGCGGGAACCGGGGAGCTGTTTTTT
abundance: .; d_gene: TRBD1; v_gene: TRBV5-1; j_gene: TRBJ2-6; CDR3aa: CASSRGQGHTEAF; CDR3nt: TGCGCCAGCAGCAGGGGACAGGGGCACACTGAAGCTTTC
abundance: few; d_gene: .; v_gene: TRBV7-8; j_gene: TRBJ1-3; CDR3aa: CASSDTFRGADTIYF; CDR3nt: TGTGCCAGCAGCGACACCTTCAGAGGGGCTGACACCATATATTTT
abundance: once; d_gene: .; v_gene: TRBV7-9; j_gene: TRBJ2-6; CDR3aa: CASSTGNTGANVLTF; CDR3nt: TGCGCCAGCAGCACCGGGAACACTGGGGCCAACGTCCTGACTTTC
abundance: few; d_gene: .; v_gene: TRBV6-5; j_gene: TRBJ2-5; CDR3aa: CASSSTYETQYF; CDR3nt: TGTGCCAGCAGTTCCACTTATGAGACCCAGTACTTC
abundance: few; d_gene: TRBD2; v_gene: TRBV7-2; j_gene: TRBJ2-2; CDR3aa: CASSSTSGRVTGELFF; CDR3nt: TGTGCCAGCAGCTCGACTAGCGGGAGGGTCACCGGGGAGCTGTTTTTT
abundance: .; d_gene: .; v_gene: TRBV24-1; j_gene: TRBJ2-2; CDR3aa: CATSDLPHQELFF; CDR3nt: TGTGCCACCAGTGATTTGCCCCATCAGGAGCTGTTTTTT
abundance: once; d_gene: TRBD1; v_gene: TRBV7-2; j_gene: TRBJ2-2; CDR3aa: CASSFGTENIGELFF; CDR3nt: TGTGCCAGCAGCTTTGGGACAGAGAACATCGGGGAGCTGTTTTTT